This TCR beta chain originates from a study of PD-1 blockade in mismatch repair-deficient tumors. Profiled with immunoSEQ multiplex PCR; TCRdb holds only in-frame clones, not every one. This table holds about 120,000 clones, about 74% found once. Only a few counts were recorded for this clone. Other DNA sequences in this specimen translate into the identical CDR3. PCR or immunohistochemistry showed mismatch repair deficiency in every enrolled patient. The CDR3 is 13 residues long. Germline V gene sequence: CDR1 SEHNR, CDR2 FQNEAQ (reference sequence). Trimming cost V 6 bases and J 7 bases, with 13 bases left between them.

The TCR originated in an adult with mismatch repair-deficient cancer. The chain links TRBV7-9 to TRBJ1-5; D might be TRBD1 (6 bases). The sample in question was peripheral blood, obtained about 13 months after starting pembrolizumab. The CDR3 loop is CASSLQGGQPQHF. CDR3 in DNA: TGTGCCAGCAGTTTACAGGGCGGGCAGCCCCAGCATTTT.